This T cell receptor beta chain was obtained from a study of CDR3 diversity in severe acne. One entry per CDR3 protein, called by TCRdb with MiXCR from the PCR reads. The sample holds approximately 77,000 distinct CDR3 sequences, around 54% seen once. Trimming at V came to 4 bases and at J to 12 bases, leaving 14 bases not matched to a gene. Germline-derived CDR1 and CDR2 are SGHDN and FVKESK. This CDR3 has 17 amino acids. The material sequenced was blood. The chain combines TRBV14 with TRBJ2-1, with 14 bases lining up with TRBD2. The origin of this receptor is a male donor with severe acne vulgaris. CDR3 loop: CASSLLTGLAGAGSQFF. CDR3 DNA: TGTGCCAGCAGCCTACTCACGGGACTAGCGGGAGCTGGGTCGCAGTTCTTC.